The 9 T cell receptor beta chains below were found in one sample sequenced in a study of T-cell reconstitution after alpha-beta-depleted transplantation in children. Unique molecular identifiers were incorporated when the TCRbeta library was constructed. One entry per CDR3 protein results from TCRdb running MiXCR on the PCR reads. The sample consists of about 580,000 distinct CDR3 sequences, around 23% of them appearing once. Sequencing was performed on PBMCs, mostly from graft donor cells, taken 360 days after TCRalphabeta/CD19-depleted stem cell transplant. Receptor source: a boy less than two years old who had a stem cell transplant for acute myeloid leukemia, so the T cells may come from the graft donor.

This chain joins TRBV28 and TRBJ2-7; the D call may be TRBD1 or TRBD2 (5 bases each). This CDR3 spans 14 amino acids. CDR1 is MDHEN and CDR2 is SYDVKM in the germline V gene. CDR3 coding DNA: TGTCCCAGCAGTCCCCAATGGGGGTCAGGCGAGCAGTACGTC. Protein sequence: CPSSPQWGSGEQYV.

This clonotype came up a few times. V usage is TRBV29-1 and J usage is TRBJ1-2, with D perhaps TRBD1 (6 bases). Germline loops: CDR1 SQVTM, CDR2 ANQGSEA. The CDR3 has 12 amino acids. V was shortened by 5 bases and J by 4 bases, with 11 bases between the two germline ends. CDR3 in DNA: TGCAGCGTTCTCAGGGGACTCTATGGCTACACCTTC. Its translation: CSVLRGLYGYTF. Complete variable domain (other parts from reference TRBV29-1 and TRBJ1-2): SAVISQKPSRDICQRGTSLTIQCQVDSQVTMMFWYRQQPGQSLTLIATANQGSEATYESGFVIDKFPISRPNLTFSTLTVSNMSPEDSSIYLCSVLRGLYGYTFGSGTRLTVV.

The rearrangement links TRBV24-1 to TRBJ2-2; D may be TRBD1 or TRBD2 (5 bases each). V was pared by 9 bases and J by 4 bases, with 26 bases between. This CDR3 comprises 18 residues. Germline V lookup: CDR1 KGHDR, CDR2 SFDVKD. DNA for the CDR3: TGTGCCACCGCCACCGGAGCTGGACCGGGACGGTCCACCGGGGAGCTGTTTTTT. It codes for CATATGAGPGRSTGELFF.

This clonotype was observed a single time. This rearrangement joins TRBV11-2 to TRBJ1-6; D uncertain. Germline V gene data show CDR1 as SGHAT and CDR2 as FQNNGV. CDR3 length equals 14 residues. V was clipped by 4 bases and J by 13 bases, with 17 bases between them. CDR3 DNA sequence: TGTGCCAGCAGCTCGTCACCCGGACCTTTTCCCCTCCACTTT. Protein sequence: CASSSSPGPFPLHF.

This clonotype was counted many times. V usage is TRBV29-1 and J usage is TRBJ1-5; 8 nucleotides align to TRBD1. V trimming: 7 bases; J trimming: 9 bases; junction bases outside the gene matches: 11. Germline CDR1 reads SQVTM; CDR2 reads ANQGSEA. This CDR3 spans 13 amino acids. CDR3 sequence: CSAVQGEVGPQHF. The CDR3 nucleotides are TGCAGCGCCGTACAGGGGGAGGTCGGGCCCCAGCATTTT.

The V call is TRBV20-1, the J call TRBJ2-1, with D perhaps matching TRBD2 (6 bases). The CDR3 covers 15 residues. V was cut by 6 bases and J by 5 bases, with 20 bases left in between. Per germline, CDR1 DFQATT and CDR2 SNEGSKA (reference sequence). The DNA of the CDR3 is TGCAGTGCGACGCGGGGCTCGGCGGTAAACAATGAGCAGTTCTTC. This encodes CSATRGSAVNNEQFF.

This clonotype showed up just a few times. The V and J genes are TRBV24-1 and TRBJ2-3, with 8 bases matching TRBD1. This CDR3 region has 16 residues. The J segment lost 3 bases and the V segment lost 4 bases, leaving 8 bases of the junction unmatched. Germline CDR1 is KGHDR and CDR2 is SFDVKD. The CDR3 DNA is TGTGCCACCAGTGAGCATGGACAGGGTCGGACAGATACGCAGTATTTT. It specifies CATSEHGQGRTDTQYF.

Points on this clonotype: This may be a read error: a much more frequent sequence differs by one nucleotide. V and J are TRBV29-1 and TRBJ1-2; TRBD1 agrees at 7 bases. The germline gives CDR1 SQVTM, CDR2 ANQGSEA. The CDR3 spans 12 residues. The CDR3 protein is CSVRQGGFGYNF. The DNA of the CDR3 is TGCAGCGTTAGGCAGGGGGGCTTCGGCTACAACTTC.

This clonotype has ten or more counts. The chain combines TRBV20-1 with TRBJ2-5, with 9 bases matching TRBD1. Germline V CDR1 and CDR2: DFQATT, SNEGSKA (reference sequence). There are 16 residues in the CDR3. The V and J ends lost 0 bases and 7 bases, in that order; junction bases with no gene match: 12. The DNA for the CDR3 is TGCAGTGCTAGAGATACTCGGGGACAGGGCCAATCGACCCAGTACTTC. Translating gives CSARDTRGQGQSTQYF.